The source of this TCR beta chain is a study of cytomegalovirus exposure and HLA in healthy donors (dated 2017 in TCRdb). Broadly, across the study: An earlier analysis of approximately 550 of the donors reported roughly 270 Gb of sequence data and approximately 110 million unique TCR beta sequences from roughly 200 million T cells. About 5 DR-DQ haplotypes were handled as single units for association and clustering, since linkage in the cohort was strong. In an earlier analysis of roughly 600 of the donors, high-throughput TCR beta sequencing was used to judge whether each TCR beta V gene segment behaved as functional or pseudogenic. Approximately 310 gigabases of sequencing data and approximately 85 million unique TCR sequences were included in an early release covering around 600 HLA-typed donors. Among around 400 genotyped donors of the cohort, an average of roughly 240,000 unique TCR beta nucleotide sequences were sequenced per donor, around a sixth of them non-productive. The T cell repertoires of 666 subjects were profiled by immunosequencing and related to cytomegalovirus serostatus. Besides the first cohort of 500 to 700 subjects, a separate validation cohort made up of about 120 different subjects was used. To study patterns of TCR occurrence, a later analysis re-analyzed previously published TCR beta repertoires from just over 650 donors and added high-resolution HLA genotyping. The study combined high-throughput TCR immunosequencing, statistical association of individual TCRs with disease status, and machine learning to predict cytomegalovirus infection status. In a later genetic analysis, genome-wide SNP genotypes for about 55% of the roughly 700 donors were used, and that subset was treated as a discovery cohort. Typing coverage varied by locus: roughly 629-630 donors for A, B, C, DRB1 and DQB1; more than 500 for DQA1; approximately 610 for DPA1; roughly 470 for DPB1. All discovery cohort repertoires had been generated using a single sequencing platform. Among the approximately 400 genotyped donors, approximately 82% belonged to the genetic ancestry cluster associated with self-reported Caucasian donors. HLA typing included class I and class II loci at four-digit resolution. Donor age, sex, ethnicity and CMV serostatus were compiled together with the repertoire data. The study was designed to test whether signatures of past pathogen exposure could be identified by cataloging public T cell receptors. In the later analysis, no new phenotypic data were used to find candidate immune exposures; instead, reliance was placed on TCR beta sequences and their occurrence across donors. Overall study results and their limits: In a later analysis, HLA-associated TCR beta chains showed more clonal expansion and lower generation probabilities than non-associated chains that were equally common. A further reported finding was that TCR beta sequences accurately predicted the HLA-A and HLA-B alleles for most subjects in the first cohort. An association between a missense DCLRE1C variant and V-gene and J-gene trimming of TCR beta chains was found in a later genetic analysis and replicated in an independent cohort. A few of the identified cytomegalovirus-associated TCR beta chains were confirmed in vitro to be specific for cytomegalovirus antigens. An earlier analysis of approximately 500 of the donors showed that most TCR beta V segments appeared in productive rearrangements either about 87% or about 30% of the time, which broadly matched IMGT annotations. Most CMV-associated TCR beta chains appeared to be HLA-restricted in a later analysis, and the HLA associations seemed to be driven largely by CMV exposure. In a later analysis, the rate of TCR association differed among HLA loci, with DRB1 alleles having the most associated TCRs and HLA-C alleles having the fewest. Because counts were too low, roughly 17 rarely observed V segments, including chromosome 9 orphons, were left out of the earlier analysis of 500 to 650 of the donors. Because the 87-base-pair reads could not distinguish some IMGT-functional V segments, including TRBV6-2 and TRBV6-3, those segments were excluded. In the study, 150 to 200 TCR beta chains were listed as associated with cytomegalovirus. A cluster of highly shared sequence variants was judged likely to represent a technical artifact of the sequencing pipeline. Cytomegalovirus status was reported to be diagnosed by the classifier with high specificity and sensitivity in both the original and validation cohorts. When HLA alleles, especially DR and DQ, strongly co-occurred, attributing TCR associations to individual alleles was difficult. Most TCR sequences were seen in very few donors, while some public TCRs were found in many individuals. At a false discovery rate of 0.05, a later analysis linked 15,000 to 20,000 TCR beta sequences to specific HLA alleles. The cohort was sequenced for TCR beta chains only, and without alpha or paired-chain data the features that could be detected were limited. CMV serostatus was the only immune exposure information available for the cohort. In a later analysis, several top co-occurrence clusters were reported to appear linked to parvovirus B19, influenza, CMV and Epstein-Barr virus. According to a later genetic analysis, donors in an Asian-associated ancestry cluster had fewer N-insertions in productive TCRs than the approximately 650-donor mean. Because some donors lacked HLA typing at each locus, the association tests relied only on the typed subset. It was suggested by the authors that the approach could potentially be generalized to other disease states and immunological phenotypes. Roughly uniform sequencing depth across donors was assumed in presence/absence analyses, although this assumption may not hold. Correlated functional status among segregating V segments might reflect linkage disequilibrium, but an unknown experimental factor could not be ruled out.

The cohort was made up of hundreds of healthy bone marrow donors. All cohort members were sampled while nominally healthy, although unrecorded immune exposures were likely present. The donor was CMV seronegative and was included in the group of several hundred seronegative cohort members. Every donor gave a peripheral blood sample, and the peripheral blood mononuclear cells from that sample were used for TCR beta sequencing. Genomic DNA was extracted from the blood cell samples with the Qiagen DNeasy Blood Extraction Kit. The CDR3 covers 11 residues, taking in both the cysteine and the phenylalanine. Of all the DNA, just the CDR3 is kept, 33 bases in frame from base 1. From the germline V gene, CDR1 is SNHLY and CDR2 is FYNNEI. A distance of 5 bases separates the germline ends of V and J, which lose 2 bases and 12 bases respectively. As for this clone: Its antigen remains undetermined. Qualities for individual bases were not recorded, and no much larger clone is one base off.

Library preparation used the immunoSEQ multiplex PCR assay. For the multiplex PCR, a mixture combining 60 forward primers for TCR Vbeta segments and 13 reverse primers for TCR Jbeta segments was used. Amplification of the CDR3 region of rearranged TCR beta genes was performed with a multiplex PCR assay on genomic DNA. Amplified TCR beta libraries were sequenced as 87-base-pair reads on the Illumina HiSeq System. From the authors' description of their analysis: In a later analysis, around 80 million unique TCR beta chains were counted across the roughly 670 repertoires, and approximately 9.9 million of these chains were shared by at least two donors. To remove PCR and sequencing errors, raw reads were error-corrected and collapsed into unique sequences using a nearest-neighbor algorithm that merged closely related sequences. V, D and J gene segments were assigned by aligning CDR3 sequences to IMGT reference sequences. Each retained sequence needed at least a six-nucleotide match to both a V gene segment and a J gene segment. Rearrangements were called productive when the CDR3 lacked stop codons and stayed in frame with V and J; all others were non-productive. Following IMGT convention, CDR3 was defined as the stretch from the second conserved V-encoded cysteine to the conserved J-encoded phenylalanine. The earlier analysis of about 590 of the donors excluded sequences that lacked an unambiguous match to a single V gene segment. In an earlier analysis of 450 to 700 of the donors, V segments were called functional above 56.7% productive rearrangements and were called segregating when the between-donor standard deviation exceeded 5%. A statistical classification framework was built for diagnosing cytomegalovirus status from the catalog of TCR beta chain sequences. In a later analysis, V and J genes were assigned by comparing TCR nucleotide sequences against IMGT/GENE-DB human TR gene sequences. A later analysis assigned CDR3 sequences and most-parsimonious VDJ recombination scenarios with the TCRdist pipeline. In a later analysis, each TCR beta chain was defined by its CDR3 amino acid sequence together with its V-gene family, and reads lacking a unique V-gene family were excluded. In a later analysis, fewer than 650 highly shared, low-generation-probability nucleotide sequences were removed to address suspected cross-contamination and a sequencing artifact. For each public chain, a later analysis derived a clonal expansion index from normalized ranks of inferred template counts within each repertoire. A later analysis computed generation probabilities with a VDJ recombination model fitted to out-of-frame rearrangements, and checked the results against IGoR. In a later analysis, TCR-TCR, TCR-HLA and TCR-CMV co-occurrence was scored with hypergeometric tests, and a repertoire-size bias correction was applied to TCR pairs. A later analysis estimated false discovery rates by permuting HLA or CMV assignments 20 times. In a later analysis, co-occurring TCRs were grouped with DBSCAN, and TCRdist sequence similarity was added when clustering was performed within HLA-allele-positive subsets. Repertoires with fewer than 30,000 or more than 120,000 public chains, plus five repertoires with anomalous nucleotide sharing, were excluded from co-occurrence clustering. In TCRdb, the immuneACCESS table is reduced to in-frame sequences with V and J assigned. These tables do not hold every clone; where another copy was compared, an unresolved V gene accounts for under half, and the others remain unexplained. That table furnishes V, J and clone size, whereas the DNA furnished D and trimming. This sample gives about 130,000 clones in total; approximately 64% of them show up just once. The ten largest clonotypes hold around 2.5% of the sample.

The sequence derives from a woman aged 40 to 50 in good health and CMV-seronegative. Sequencing was performed on PBMCs. The chain is encoded by TRBV2 joined to TRBJ1-6; too little of a D gene remains to name it. The CDR3 sequence is CASSENLPLHF. The bases are TGTGCCAGCAGTGAAAACTTACCCCTCCACTTT.